This T cell receptor beta chain was sequenced during a study of blood T cells in healthy people across ages. Study as a whole: Roughly one uniquely barcoded beta molecule per two T cells was captured. Study-wide points: Age advanced and TCR beta diversity per million T cells fell, roughly linearly. The unknown donor CMV status may have confounded expanded clonotype changes.

The use of a sample-barcoded 5' primer and a J-beta primer mix characterized a second PCR of roughly 6 to 11 cycles. TCRdb passed the 5' RACE reads through MiXCR, listing each CDR3 protein once. The sample holds more than 1,000,000 distinct CDR3 sequences; almost 25% are singletons and the top ten take approximately 0.7%. Germline V gives CDR1 ENHRY, CDR2 SYGVKD. The CDR3 is made up of 13 amino acids. V dropped 6 bases and J dropped 4 bases, with 12 bases sitting between them. The individuals who served as donors were healthy Caucasians living in Russia, aged about 6 to 95. This clonotype was observed a handful of times. Its antigen remains unidentified. Separately, the same data were catalogued under a study of T cells of mothers and their children.

The chain is built from TRBV10-3 and TRBJ1-2; the D gene is possibly TRBD1 (6 bases). The clonotype comes from a girl aged 2 to 10 in good health. Sequences were obtained from blood. Here the CDR3 reads CAISPQGGYGYTF. For the CDR3, the DNA is TGTGCCATCAGCCCACAGGGTGGCTATGGCTACACCTTC.